This T cell receptor beta chain is drawn from a study of cytomegalovirus exposure and HLA in healthy donors. Study-wide results and caveats: Immune exposure information available was restricted to CMV serostatus. Later analysis indicated greater clonal expansion among HLA-associated TCR beta chains than among equally common other chains. In a later analysis, TCR beta V- and J-gene trimming showed a link to a missense DCLRE1C variant.

V was trimmed by 5 bases and J by 1 base, leaving 8 bases between them. The germline gives CDR1 SGHTA, CDR2 FQGTGA. The CDR3 is 13 residues long. Remarks on this clone: Its cognate antigen is unknown.

PCR was performed using 60 Vbeta and 13 Jbeta primers. Libraries were prepared by immunoSEQ multiplex PCR; TCRdb keeps only in-frame clonotypes and omits some of them. The sample has more than 65,000 clones; 67% are singletons. The V call is TRBV7-3, the J call TRBJ1-2; perhaps TRBD1 as D (6 bases). The sample comprised PBMCs. This clonotype was sampled from a woman aged 50 to 60 in good health and CMV-seropositive. CDR3 sequence reads: CASSPQGNYGYTF. The DNA for the CDR3 is TGTGCCAGCAGCCCACAGGGTAACTATGGCTACACCTTC.